The 8 T cell receptor beta chains reported below all come from one sample, sequenced in a study of T cells after posttransplantation cyclophosphamide. Clones were read by immunoSEQ multiplex PCR, and TCRdb kept only the in-frame ones, dropping some. Of just over 65,000 clones listed, just over 90% are singletons. Sequences were obtained from PBMCs. The receptors were gathered from a woman younger than 45 in good health and a related stem cell transplant donor.

The rearrangement joins TRBV29-1 to TRBJ2-5; D tentatively reads TRBD1 or TRBD2 (5 bases each). Per the germline V gene, CDR1 is SQVTM and CDR2 is ANQGSEA. Trimming cost V 4 bases and J 6 bases, with 12 bases left between them. The CDR3 covers 12 residues. The CDR3 DNA is TGCAGCGTTGGCATGGGGGAAAAGACCCAGTACTTC. As protein: CSVGMGEKTQYF.

The chain joins TRBV2 to TRBJ1-4; 7 nucleotides line up with TRBD1. Trimming cost V 6 bases and J 2 bases; bases outside gene matches: 9. The CDR3 contains 16 residues. Per germline, CDR1 SNHLY and CDR2 FYNNEI. The CDR3 loop is CASRADRAVTNEKLFF. In DNA, the CDR3 is TGTGCCAGCAGGGCCGACAGGGCGGTTACTAATGAAAAACTGTTTTTT.

The chain uses TRBV6-1 and TRBJ1-2; possible D gene TRBD1, 5 bases. The CDR3 is made up of 15 amino acids. Trimming removed 3 bases at V and 8 bases at J, with 19 bases between. Looked up from germline, CDR1 is MNHNS and CDR2 is SASEGT. In DNA form, the CDR3 reads TGTGCCAGCAGTGATCTCCAGGGCGGTGTGGTGGGCTACACCTTC. It codes for CASSDLQGGVVGYTF.

The chain has TRBV7-2 and TRBJ2-5; D is perhaps TRBD2 (6 bases). Trimming pared 0 bases from V and 7 bases from J, leaving 12 bases between. Looked up from germline, CDR1 is SGHTA and CDR2 is FQGNSA. CDR3 length equals 14 residues. CDR3 region: CASSLAEGSGTQYF. The CDR3 region has the DNA TGTGCCAGCAGCTTAGCGGAGGGGTCGGGGACCCAGTACTTC.

The chain links TRBV5-5 to TRBJ1-5; TRBD1 is a possible D gene (5 bases). V was cut by 0 bases and J by 1 base, with 11 bases left in between. The CDR3 extends over 16 amino acids. Germline V gene sequence: CDR1 SGHKS, CDR2 YYEKEE (reference sequence). This chain's CDR3 is CASSLGGSISNQPQHF. The CDR3 nucleotides read TGTGCCAGCAGCTTGGGGGGGAGTATCAGCAATCAGCCCCAGCATTTT.

The chain couples TRBV9 to TRBJ1-2, with 10 bases aligning to TRBD1. Germline CDR1 is SGDLS and CDR2 is YYNGEE. The CDR3 is made up of 15 amino acids. V lost 3 bases to trimming and J lost 5 bases; unmatched junction nucleotides: 7. The CDR3 DNA reads TGTGCCAGCAGCGGTATGGGGACAGGGGATTATGGCTACACCTTC. The encoded protein is CASSGMGTGDYGYTF.

The chain combines TRBV4-3 with TRBJ2-3; no firm D call. This CDR3 has 15 residues. Germline V CDR1 and CDR2: LGHNA, YSLEER. V was pared by 3 bases and J by 0 bases, with 10 bases between. Here the CDR3 reads CASSHTSGSTDTQYF. The CDR3 coding sequence is TGCGCCAGCAGCCACACCTCGGGCAGCACAGATACGCAGTATTTT.

This clone was counted only a few times. DNA for the CDR3: TGTGCCTGGACCACGGGGTACGGAAACACCATATATTTT. This translates into CAWTTGYGNTIYF. J is TRBJ1-3 and V is TRBV30; D unclear. The V gene's germline CDR1 is GTSNPN and CDR2 SVGIG (reference sequence). This CDR3 is 13 amino acids long. Trimming stripped 4 bases from V and 4 bases from J, with 11 bases between.